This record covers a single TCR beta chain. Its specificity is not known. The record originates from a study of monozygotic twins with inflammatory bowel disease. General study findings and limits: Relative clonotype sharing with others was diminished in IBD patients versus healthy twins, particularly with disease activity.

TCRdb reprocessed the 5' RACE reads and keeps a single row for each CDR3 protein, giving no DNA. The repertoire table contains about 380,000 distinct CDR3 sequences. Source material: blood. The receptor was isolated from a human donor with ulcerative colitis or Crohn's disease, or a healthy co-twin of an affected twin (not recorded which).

This CDR3 reads CSARQDSYTEAFF. J is TRBJ1-1 and V is TRBV20-1. The CDR3 length is 13 residues. Germline CDR1 reads DFQATT; CDR2 reads SNEGSKA (reference sequence).